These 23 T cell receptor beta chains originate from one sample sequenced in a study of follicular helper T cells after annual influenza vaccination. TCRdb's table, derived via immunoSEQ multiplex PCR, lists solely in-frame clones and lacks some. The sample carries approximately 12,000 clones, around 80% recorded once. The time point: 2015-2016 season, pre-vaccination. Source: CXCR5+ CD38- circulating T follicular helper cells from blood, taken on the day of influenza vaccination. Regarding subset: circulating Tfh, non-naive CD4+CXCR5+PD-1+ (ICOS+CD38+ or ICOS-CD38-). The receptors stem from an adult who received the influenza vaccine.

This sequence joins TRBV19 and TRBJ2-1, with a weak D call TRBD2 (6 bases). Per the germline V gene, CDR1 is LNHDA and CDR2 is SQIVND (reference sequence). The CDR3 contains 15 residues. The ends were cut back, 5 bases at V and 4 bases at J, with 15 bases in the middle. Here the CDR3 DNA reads TGTGCCAGTAGTGCCCTCGGGGGAGAGTACAATGAGCAGTTCTTC. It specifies CASSALGGEYNEQFF.

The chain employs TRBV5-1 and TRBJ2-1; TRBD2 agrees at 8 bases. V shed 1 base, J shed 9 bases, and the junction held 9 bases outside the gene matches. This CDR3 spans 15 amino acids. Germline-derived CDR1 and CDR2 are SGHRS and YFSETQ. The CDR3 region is CASSLLSGGSGEQFF. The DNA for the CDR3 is TGCGCCAGCAGCTTGCTCAGCGGGGGTTCTGGTGAGCAGTTCTTC. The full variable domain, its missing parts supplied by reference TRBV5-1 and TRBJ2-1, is KAGVTQTPRYLIKTRGQQVTLSCSPISGHRSVSWYQQTPGQGLQFLFEYFSETQRNKGNFPGRFSGRQFSNSRSEMNVSTLELGDSALYLCASSLLSGGSGEQFFGPGTRLTVL.

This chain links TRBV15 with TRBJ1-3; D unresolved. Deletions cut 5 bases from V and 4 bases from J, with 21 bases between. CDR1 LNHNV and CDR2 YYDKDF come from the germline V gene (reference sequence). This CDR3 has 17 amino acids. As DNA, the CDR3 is TGTGCCACCAGCCCTCGTTCAGTCGGGGTAGCCGGAAACACCATATATTTT. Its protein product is CATSPRSVGVAGNTIYF.

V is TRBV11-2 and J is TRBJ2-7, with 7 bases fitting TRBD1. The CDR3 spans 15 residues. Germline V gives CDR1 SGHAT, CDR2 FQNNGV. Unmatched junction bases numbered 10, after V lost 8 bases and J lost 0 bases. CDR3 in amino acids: CASGEPGQPSYEQYF. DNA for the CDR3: TGTGCCAGCGGAGAACCGGGACAGCCCTCCTACGAGCAGTACTTC. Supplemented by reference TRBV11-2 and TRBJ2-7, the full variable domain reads EAGVAQSPRYKIIEKRQSVAFWCNPISGHATLYWYQQILGQGPKLLIQFQNNGVVDDSQLPKDRFSAERLKGVDSTLKIQPAKLEDSAVYLCASGEPGQPSYEQYFGPGTRLTVT.

The CDR3 sequence: CASSVSGGRYNEQFF. CDR3 in DNA: TGCGCCAGCAGCGTAAGCGGGGGCAGGTACAATGAGCAGTTCTTC. The rearrangement links TRBV5-1 to TRBJ2-1, with 8 nucleotides matching TRBD2. This CDR3 is 15 amino acids long. J gave up 4 bases and V 4 bases, and 7 bases lay outside the gene matches. Looked up from germline, CDR1 is SGHRS and CDR2 is YFSETQ.

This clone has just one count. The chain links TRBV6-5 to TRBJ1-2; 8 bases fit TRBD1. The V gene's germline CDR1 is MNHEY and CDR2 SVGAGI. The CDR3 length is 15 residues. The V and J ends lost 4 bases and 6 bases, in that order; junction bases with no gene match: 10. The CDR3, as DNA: TGTGCCAGCAGTTCCAGGGGGCGCGGTTTCAATGGCTACACCTTC. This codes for CASSSRGRGFNGYTF.

CDR3 region: CASSRRDSYEQYF. The CDR3 DNA sequence: TGTGCCAGCAGCCGCAGGGACAGCTACGAGCAGTACTTC. This chain uses TRBV5-6 with TRBJ2-7; 7 bases fit TRBD1. After removal of 4 bases from V and 3 bases from J, the junction contained 4 bases not matched to a gene. Germline V CDR1 and CDR2: SGHDT, YYEEEE. The CDR3 loop spans 13 amino acids.

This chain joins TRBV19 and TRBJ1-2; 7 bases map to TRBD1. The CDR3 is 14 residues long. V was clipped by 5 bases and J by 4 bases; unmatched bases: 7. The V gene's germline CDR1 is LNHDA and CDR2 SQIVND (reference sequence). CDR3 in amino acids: CASSYGQALYGYTF. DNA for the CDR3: TGTGCCAGTAGTTACGGACAGGCGCTCTATGGCTACACCTTC.

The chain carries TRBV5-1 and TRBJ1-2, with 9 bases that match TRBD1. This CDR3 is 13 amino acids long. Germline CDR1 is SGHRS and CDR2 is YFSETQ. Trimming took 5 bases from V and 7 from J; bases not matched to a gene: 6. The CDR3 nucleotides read TGCGCCAGCAGTCCACAGGGGGCTGGTGGCTACACCTTC. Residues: CASSPQGAGGYTF.

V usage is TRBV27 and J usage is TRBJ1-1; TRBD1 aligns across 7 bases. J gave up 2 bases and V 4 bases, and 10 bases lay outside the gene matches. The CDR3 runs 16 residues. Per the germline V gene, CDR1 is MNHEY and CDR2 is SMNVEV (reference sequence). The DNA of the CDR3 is TGTGCCAGCAGTTCTCTAGTCGGGACAGTAAACACTGAAGCTTTCTTT. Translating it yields CASSSLVGTVNTEAFF.

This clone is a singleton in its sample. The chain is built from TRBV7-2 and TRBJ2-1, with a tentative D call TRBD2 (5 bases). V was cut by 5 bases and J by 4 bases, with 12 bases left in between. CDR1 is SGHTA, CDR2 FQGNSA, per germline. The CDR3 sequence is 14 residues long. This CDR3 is CASSPEGGYNEQFF. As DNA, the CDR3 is TGTGCCAGCAGCCCCGAGGGCGGGTACAATGAGCAGTTCTTC.

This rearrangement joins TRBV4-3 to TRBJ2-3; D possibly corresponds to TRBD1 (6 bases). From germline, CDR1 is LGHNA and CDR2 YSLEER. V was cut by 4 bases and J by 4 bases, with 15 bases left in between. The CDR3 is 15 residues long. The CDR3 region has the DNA TGCGCCAGCAGCCGAGGACAGAGCGGCCCAGATACGCAGTATTTT. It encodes CASSRGQSGPDTQYF.

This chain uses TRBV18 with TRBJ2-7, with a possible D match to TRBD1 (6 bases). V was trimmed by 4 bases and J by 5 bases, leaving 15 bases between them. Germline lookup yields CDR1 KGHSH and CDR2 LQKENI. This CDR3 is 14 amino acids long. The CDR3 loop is CASSLQGPPNEQYF. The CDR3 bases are TGTGCCAGCTCACTACAGGGCCCCCCGAACGAGCAGTACTTC.

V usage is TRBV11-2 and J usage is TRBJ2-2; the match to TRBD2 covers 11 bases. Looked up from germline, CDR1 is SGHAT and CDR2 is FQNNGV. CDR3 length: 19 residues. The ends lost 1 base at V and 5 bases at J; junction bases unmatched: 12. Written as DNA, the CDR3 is TGTGCCAGCAGCTTAGGAGACCTAGCGGGGGGCCTTAAGACCGGGGAGCTGTTTTTT. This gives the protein CASSLGDLAGGLKTGELFF.

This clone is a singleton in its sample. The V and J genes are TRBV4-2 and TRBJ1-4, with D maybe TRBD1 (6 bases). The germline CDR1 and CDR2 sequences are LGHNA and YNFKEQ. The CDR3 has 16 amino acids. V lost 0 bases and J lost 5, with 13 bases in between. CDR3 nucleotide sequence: TGTGCCAGCAGCCAAGATCGGGGGGCAGGAAATGAAAAACTGTTTTTT. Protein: CASSQDRGAGNEKLFF.

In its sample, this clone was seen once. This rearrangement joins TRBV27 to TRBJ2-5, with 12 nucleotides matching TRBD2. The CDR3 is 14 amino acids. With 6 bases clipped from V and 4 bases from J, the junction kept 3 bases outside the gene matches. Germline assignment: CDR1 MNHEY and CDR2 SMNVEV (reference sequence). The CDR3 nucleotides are TGTGCCAGCAGACTAGCGGGGGGTTTAGAGACCCAGTACTTC. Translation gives CASRLAGGLETQYF.

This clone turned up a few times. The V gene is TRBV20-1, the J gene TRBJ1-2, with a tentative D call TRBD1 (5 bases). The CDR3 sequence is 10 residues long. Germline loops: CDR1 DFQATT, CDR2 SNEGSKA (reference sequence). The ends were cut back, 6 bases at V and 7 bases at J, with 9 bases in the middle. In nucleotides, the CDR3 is TGCAGTGCCCGGGACTTTGGCTACACCTTC. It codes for CSARDFGYTF.

The CDR3 sequence: CASSLDGRSSYEQYF. As DNA, the CDR3 is TGCGCCAGCAGCTTGGATGGAAGGAGCTCCTACGAGCAGTACTTC. The rearrangement joins TRBV5-1 to TRBJ2-7; D gene uncertain. The CDR3 totals 15 residues. Between the trimmed V and J ends, which lost 0 bases and 0 bases, there was a span of 10 bases. Germline CDR1 reads SGHRS; CDR2 reads YFSETQ.

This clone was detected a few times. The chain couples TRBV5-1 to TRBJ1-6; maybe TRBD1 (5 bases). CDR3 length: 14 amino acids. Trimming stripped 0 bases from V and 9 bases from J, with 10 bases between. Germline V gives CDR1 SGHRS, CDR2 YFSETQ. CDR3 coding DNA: TGCGCCAGCAGCTTGGACCCGGGGGGTTCACCCCTCCACTTT. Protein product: CASSLDPGGSPLHF.

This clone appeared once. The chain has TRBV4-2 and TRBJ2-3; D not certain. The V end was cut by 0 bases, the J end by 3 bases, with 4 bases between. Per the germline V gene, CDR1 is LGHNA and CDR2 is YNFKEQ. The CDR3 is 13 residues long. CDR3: CASSQDPTDTQYF. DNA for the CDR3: TGTGCCAGCAGCCAAGATCCGACAGATACGCAGTATTTT.

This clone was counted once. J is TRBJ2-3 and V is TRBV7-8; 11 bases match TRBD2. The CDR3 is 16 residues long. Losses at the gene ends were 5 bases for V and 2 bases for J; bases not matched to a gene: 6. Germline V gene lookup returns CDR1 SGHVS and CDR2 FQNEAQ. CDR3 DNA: TGTGCCAGCAGCCCCATAGCGGGGGGGTACACAGATACGCAGTATTTT. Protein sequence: CASSPIAGGYTDTQYF.

The CDR3 here is CASSLERRRGVGLYEQYF. CDR3 sequence (DNA): TGTGCCAGCAGCTTAGAACGTCGGAGGGGAGTGGGGCTCTACGAGCAGTACTTC. The chain links TRBV11-2 to TRBJ2-7, with D possibly being TRBD2 (6 bases). This CDR3 has 18 residues. Germline V CDR1 and CDR2: SGHAT, FQNNGV. Trimming stripped 0 bases from V and 3 bases from J, with 21 bases between.

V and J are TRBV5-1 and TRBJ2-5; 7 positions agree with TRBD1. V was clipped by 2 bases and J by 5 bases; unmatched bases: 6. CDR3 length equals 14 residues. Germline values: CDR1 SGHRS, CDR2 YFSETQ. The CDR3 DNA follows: TGCGCCAGCAGCTTCCTGGACAGGACGGAGACCCAGTACTTC. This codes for CASSFLDRTETQYF.